This TCR beta chain was sequenced for a study of T cells in Graves' hyperthyroidism and ophthalmopathy. General study points: A model using 13 V-J features told ophthalmopathy apart from stable hyperthyroidism. Most clonotypes that expanded in the thyroid above 0.001 also showed up in blood.

The V and J ends lost 6 bases and 1 base, in that order; junction bases with no gene match: 4. This CDR3 is 14 amino acids long. Per germline, CDR1 SGHVS and CDR2 FNYEAQ. The source material, RNA transcripts, was used to amplify TCR beta CDR3 regions. The HTBI primer set served for first-round RT-PCR of the TCR CDR3. TCRdb passed the multiplex PCR reads through MiXCR, listing each CDR3 protein once. The sample includes more than 550,000 distinct CDR3 sequences, approximately 42% of them seen just once. Worth noting for this clonotype: No antigen is known for it.

It was uncontrolled infection, other autoimmune disease, pregnancy or lactation that excluded patients. The sequence came from an adult man with Graves' disease, either hyperthyroidism or ophthalmopathy (not recorded which). Sequencing was carried out using peripheral blood or thyroid tissue (not recorded which). This chain joins TRBV7-6 and TRBJ1-1, with 8 positions matching TRBD1. CDR3 coding DNA: TGTGCCAGCAGGGCGACAGGGGCGAACACTGAAGCTTTCTTT. It yields the protein CASRATGANTEAFF.